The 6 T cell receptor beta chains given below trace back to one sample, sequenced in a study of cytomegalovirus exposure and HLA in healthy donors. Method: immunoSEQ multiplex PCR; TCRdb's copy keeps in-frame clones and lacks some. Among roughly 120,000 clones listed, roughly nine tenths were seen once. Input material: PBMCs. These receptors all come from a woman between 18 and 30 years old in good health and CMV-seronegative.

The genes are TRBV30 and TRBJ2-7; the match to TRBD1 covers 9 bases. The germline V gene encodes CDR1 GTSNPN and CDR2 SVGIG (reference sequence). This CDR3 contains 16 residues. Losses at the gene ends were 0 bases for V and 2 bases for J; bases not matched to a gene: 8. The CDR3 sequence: CAWSVPGQGSPYEQYF. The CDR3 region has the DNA TGTGCCTGGAGTGTACCCGGACAGGGGTCACCCTACGAGCAGTACTTC.

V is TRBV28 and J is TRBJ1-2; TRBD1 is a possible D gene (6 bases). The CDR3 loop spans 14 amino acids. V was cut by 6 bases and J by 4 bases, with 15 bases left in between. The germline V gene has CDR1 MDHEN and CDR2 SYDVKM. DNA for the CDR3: TGTGCCAGCAGCCCCGAGGGGGACGGCTATGGCTACACCTTC. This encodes CASSPEGDGYGYTF.

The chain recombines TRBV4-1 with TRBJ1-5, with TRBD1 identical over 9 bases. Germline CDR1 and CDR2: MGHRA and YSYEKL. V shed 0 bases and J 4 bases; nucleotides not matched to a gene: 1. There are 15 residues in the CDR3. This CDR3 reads CASSQDGQGNQPQHF. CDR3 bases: TGCGCCAGCAGCCAAGATGGACAGGGGAATCAGCCCCAGCATTTT.

In DNA form, the CDR3 reads TGCGCCAGCAGCTTGGCCGGGACAGGGAACACTGAAGCTTTCTTT. This sequence encodes CASSLAGTGNTEAFF. The J gene is TRBJ1-1, the V gene TRBV5-1; 8 nucleotides match TRBD1. The germline gives CDR1 SGHRS, CDR2 YFSETQ. The CDR3 totals 15 residues. After removal of 0 bases from V and 1 base from J, the junction contained 2 bases not matched to a gene.

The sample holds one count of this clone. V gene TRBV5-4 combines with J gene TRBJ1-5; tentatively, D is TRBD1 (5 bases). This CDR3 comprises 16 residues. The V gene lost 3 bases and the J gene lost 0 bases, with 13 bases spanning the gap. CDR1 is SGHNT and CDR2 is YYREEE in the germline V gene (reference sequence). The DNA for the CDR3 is TGTGCCAGCAGCTGGGGGGTGACACATAGCAATCAGCCCCAGCATTTT. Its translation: CASSWGVTHSNQPQHF.

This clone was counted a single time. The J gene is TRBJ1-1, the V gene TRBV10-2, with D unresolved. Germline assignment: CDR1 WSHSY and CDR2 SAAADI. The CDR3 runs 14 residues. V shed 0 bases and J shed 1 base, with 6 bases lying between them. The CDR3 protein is CASSESAENTEAFF. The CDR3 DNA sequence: TGCGCCAGCAGTGAGTCGGCAGAGAACACTGAAGCTTTCTTT.